This T cell receptor beta chain emerged from a study of T cells in Graves' hyperthyroidism and ophthalmopathy. Findings and limits, study-wide: Ophthalmopathy and stable hyperthyroidism were separated by a 13 V-J model. Expanded thyroid clonotypes (above 0.001) were mostly also found in blood.

The CDR3 length is 13 residues. The V and J ends lost 1 base and 10 bases respectively, with 11 bases between them. Per the germline V gene, CDR1 is LNHDA and CDR2 is SQIVND (reference sequence). Patients showing uncontrolled infection, other autoimmune disease, pregnancy or lactation were ineligible. Amplified regions were TCR beta CDR3 sequences from RNA transcripts. The TCR CDR3 first-round RT-PCR relied on the HTBI primer set. TCRdb fed the multiplex PCR reads into MiXCR, producing one record per CDR3 protein. The sample has about 690,000 distinct CDR3 sequences, around 15% seen once; the top ten hold about a sixth. A remark on this clonotype: Its antigen is unknown.

The sequence came from a man between 45 and 60 years old with Graves' hyperthyroidism. Sequenced: blood. The chain recombines TRBV19 with TRBJ1-5; D gene uncertain. The CDR3, as DNA: TGTGCCAGTAGTATAGTGGAAGAATCCCCCCAGCATTTT. Protein: CASSIVEESPQHF.